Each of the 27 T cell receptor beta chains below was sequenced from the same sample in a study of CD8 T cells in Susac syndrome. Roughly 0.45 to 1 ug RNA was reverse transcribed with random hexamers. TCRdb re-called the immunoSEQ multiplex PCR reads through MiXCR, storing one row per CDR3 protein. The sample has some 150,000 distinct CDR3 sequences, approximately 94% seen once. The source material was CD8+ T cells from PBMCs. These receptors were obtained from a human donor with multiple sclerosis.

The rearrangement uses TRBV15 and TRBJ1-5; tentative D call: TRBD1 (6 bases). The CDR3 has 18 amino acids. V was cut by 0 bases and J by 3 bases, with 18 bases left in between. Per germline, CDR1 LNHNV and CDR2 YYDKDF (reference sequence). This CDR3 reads CATSRDQVQGQTNQPQHF. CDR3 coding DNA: TGTGCCACCAGCAGAGATCAAGTCCAGGGGCAAACCAATCAGCCCCAGCATTTT. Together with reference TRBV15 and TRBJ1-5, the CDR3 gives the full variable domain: DAMVIQNPRYQVTQFGKPVTLSCSQTLNHNVMYWYQQKSSQAPKLLFHYYDKDFNNEADTPDNFQSRRPNTSFCFLDIRSPGLGDTAMYLCATSRDQVQGQTNQPQHFGDGTRLSIL.

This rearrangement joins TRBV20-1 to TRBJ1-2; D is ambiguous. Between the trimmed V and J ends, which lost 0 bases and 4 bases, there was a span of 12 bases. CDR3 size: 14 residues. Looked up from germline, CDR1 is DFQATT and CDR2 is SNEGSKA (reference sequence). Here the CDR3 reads CSARDGQISYGYTF. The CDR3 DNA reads TGCAGTGCTAGAGATGGGCAGATCTCCTATGGCTACACCTTC.

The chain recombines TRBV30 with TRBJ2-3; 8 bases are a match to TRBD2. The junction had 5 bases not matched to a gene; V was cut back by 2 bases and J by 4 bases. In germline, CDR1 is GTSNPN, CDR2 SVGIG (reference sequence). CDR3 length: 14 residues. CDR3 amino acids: CAWSPGGAADTQYF. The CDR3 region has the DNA TGTGCCTGGAGTCCCGGGGGGGCAGCAGATACGCAGTATTTT. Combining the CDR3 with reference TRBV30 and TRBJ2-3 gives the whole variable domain SQTIHQWPATLVQPVGSPLSLECTVEGTSNPNLYWYRQAAGRGLQLLFYSVGIGQISSEVPQNLSASRPQDRQFILSSKKLLLSDSGFYLCAWSPGGAADTQYFGPGTRLTVL.

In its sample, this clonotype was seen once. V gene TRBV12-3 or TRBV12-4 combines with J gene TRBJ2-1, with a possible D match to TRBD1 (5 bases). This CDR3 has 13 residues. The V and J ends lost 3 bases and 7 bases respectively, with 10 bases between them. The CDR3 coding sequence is TGTGCCAGCAGTTTCCAGGGTGTAAATGAGCAGTTCTTC. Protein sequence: CASSFQGVNEQFF.

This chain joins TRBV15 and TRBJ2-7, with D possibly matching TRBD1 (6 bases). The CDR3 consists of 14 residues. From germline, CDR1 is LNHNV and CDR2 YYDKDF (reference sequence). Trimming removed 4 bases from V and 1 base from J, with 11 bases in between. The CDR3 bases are TGTGCCACCAGCACCGGGACATCGTCCTACGAGCAGTACTTC. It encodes CATSTGTSSYEQYF.

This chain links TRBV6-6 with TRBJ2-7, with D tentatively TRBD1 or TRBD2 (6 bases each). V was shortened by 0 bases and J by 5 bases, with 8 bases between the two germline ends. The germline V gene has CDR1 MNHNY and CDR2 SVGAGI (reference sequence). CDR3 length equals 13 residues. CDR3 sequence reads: CASSYSGGNEQYF. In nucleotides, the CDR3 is TGTGCCAGCAGTTACTCAGGGGGGAACGAGCAGTACTTC.

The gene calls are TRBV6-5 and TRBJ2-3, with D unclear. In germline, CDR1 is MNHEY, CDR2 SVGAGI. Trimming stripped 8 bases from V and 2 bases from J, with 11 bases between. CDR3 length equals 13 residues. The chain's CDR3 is CASLQSLTDTQYF. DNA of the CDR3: TGTGCCAGCTTACAGTCTCTCACAGATACGCAGTATTTT.

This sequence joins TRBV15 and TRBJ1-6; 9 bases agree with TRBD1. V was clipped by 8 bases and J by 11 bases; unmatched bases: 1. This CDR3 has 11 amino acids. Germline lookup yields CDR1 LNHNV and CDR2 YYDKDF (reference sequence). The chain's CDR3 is CATGQGPPLHF. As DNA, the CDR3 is TGTGCCACCGGACAGGGGCCACCCCTCCACTTT. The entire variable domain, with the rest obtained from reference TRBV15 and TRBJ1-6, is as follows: DAMVIQNPRYQVTQFGKPVTLSCSQTLNHNVMYWYQQKSSQAPKLLFHYYDKDFNNEADTPDNFQSRRPNTSFCFLDIRSPGLGDTAMYLCATGQGPPLHFGNGTRLTVT.

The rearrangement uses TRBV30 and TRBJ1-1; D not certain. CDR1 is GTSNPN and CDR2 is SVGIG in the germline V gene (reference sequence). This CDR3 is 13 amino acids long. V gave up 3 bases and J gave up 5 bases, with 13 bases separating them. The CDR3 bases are TGTGCCTGGAGGGGAGGTGGCGGTACTGAAGCTTTCTTT. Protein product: CAWRGGGGTEAFF.

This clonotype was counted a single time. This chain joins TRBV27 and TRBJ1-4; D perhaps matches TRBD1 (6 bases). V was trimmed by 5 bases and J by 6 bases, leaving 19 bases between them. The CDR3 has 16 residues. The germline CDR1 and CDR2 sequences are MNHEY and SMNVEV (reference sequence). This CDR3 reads CASSPGTRVGDEKLFF. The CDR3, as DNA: TGTGCCAGCAGTCCAGGGACAAGGGTAGGGGATGAAAAACTGTTTTTT.

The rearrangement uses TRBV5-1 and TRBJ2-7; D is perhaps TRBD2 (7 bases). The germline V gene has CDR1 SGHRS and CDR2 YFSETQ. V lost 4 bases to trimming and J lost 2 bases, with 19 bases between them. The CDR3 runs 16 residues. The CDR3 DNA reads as TGCGCCAGCAGCCCTGGCCGGGGGGCCTCCCCCTACGAGCAGTACTTC. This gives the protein CASSPGRGASPYEQYF.

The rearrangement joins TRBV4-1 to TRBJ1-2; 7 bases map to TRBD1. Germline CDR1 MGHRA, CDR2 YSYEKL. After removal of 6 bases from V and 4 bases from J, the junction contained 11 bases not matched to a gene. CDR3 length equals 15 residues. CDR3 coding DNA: TGCGCCAGCAGTCCAATCGGACAGGTATTCTATGGCTACACCTTC. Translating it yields CASSPIGQVFYGYTF.

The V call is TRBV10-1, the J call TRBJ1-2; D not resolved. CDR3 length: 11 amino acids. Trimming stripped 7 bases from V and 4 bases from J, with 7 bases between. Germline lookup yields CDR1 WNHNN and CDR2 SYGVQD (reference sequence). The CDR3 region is CASKHGYGYTF. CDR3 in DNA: TGCGCCAGCAAACACGGCTATGGCTACACCTTC.

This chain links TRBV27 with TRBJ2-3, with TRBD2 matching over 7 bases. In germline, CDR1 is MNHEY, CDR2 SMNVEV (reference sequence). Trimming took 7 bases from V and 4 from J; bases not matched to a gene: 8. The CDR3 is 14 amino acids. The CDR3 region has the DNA TGTGCCAGCAATTCGGTGGGGGGGGCAGATACGCAGTATTTT. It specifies CASNSVGGADTQYF.

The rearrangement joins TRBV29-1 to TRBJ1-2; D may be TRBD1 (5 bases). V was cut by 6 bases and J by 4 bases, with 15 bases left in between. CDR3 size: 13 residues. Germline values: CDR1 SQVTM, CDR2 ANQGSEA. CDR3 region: CSVDEGAPYGYTF. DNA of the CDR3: TGCAGCGTGGATGAAGGGGCACCCTATGGCTACACCTTC. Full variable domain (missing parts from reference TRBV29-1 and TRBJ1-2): SAVISQKPSRDICQRGTSLTIQCQVDSQVTMMFWYRQQPGQSLTLIATANQGSEATYESGFVIDKFPISRPNLTFSTLTVSNMSPEDSSIYLCSVDEGAPYGYTFGSGTRLTVV.

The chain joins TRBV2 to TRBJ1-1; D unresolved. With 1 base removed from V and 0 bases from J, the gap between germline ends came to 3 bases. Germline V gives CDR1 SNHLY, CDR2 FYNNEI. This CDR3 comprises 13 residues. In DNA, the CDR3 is TGTGCCAGCAGTGAAGTTCTGAACACTGAAGCTTTCTTT. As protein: CASSEVLNTEAFF.

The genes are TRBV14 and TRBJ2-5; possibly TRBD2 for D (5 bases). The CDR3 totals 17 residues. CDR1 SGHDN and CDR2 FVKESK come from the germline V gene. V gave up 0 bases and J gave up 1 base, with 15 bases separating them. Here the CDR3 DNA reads TGTGCCAGCAGCCAAGATTCGAGACTACCACCCCAAGAGACCCAGTACTTC. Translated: CASSQDSRLPPQETQYF.

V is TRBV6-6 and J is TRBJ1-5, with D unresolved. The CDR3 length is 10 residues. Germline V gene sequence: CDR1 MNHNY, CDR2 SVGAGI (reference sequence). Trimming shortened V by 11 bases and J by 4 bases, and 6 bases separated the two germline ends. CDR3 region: CAGGNQPQHF. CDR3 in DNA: TGTGCCGGCGGGAATCAGCCCCAGCATTTT.

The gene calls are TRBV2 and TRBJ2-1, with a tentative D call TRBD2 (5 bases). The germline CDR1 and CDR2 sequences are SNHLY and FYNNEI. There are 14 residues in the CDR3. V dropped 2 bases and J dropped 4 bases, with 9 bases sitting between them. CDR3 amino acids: CASSEWTAYNEQFF. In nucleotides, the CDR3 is TGTGCCAGCAGTGAATGGACTGCATACAATGAGCAGTTCTTC.

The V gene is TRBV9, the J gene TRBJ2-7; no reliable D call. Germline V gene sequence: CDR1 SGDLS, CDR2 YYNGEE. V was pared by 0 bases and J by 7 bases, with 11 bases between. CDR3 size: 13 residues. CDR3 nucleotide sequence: TGTGCCAGCAGCGTAGATTCGCCGTCAGAGCAGTACTTC. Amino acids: CASSVDSPSEQYF. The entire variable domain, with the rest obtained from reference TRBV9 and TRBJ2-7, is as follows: DSGVTQTPKHLITATGQRVTLRCSPRSGDLSVYWYQQSLDQGLQFLIQYYNGEERAKGNILERFSAQQFPDLHSELNLSSLELGDSALYFCASSVDSPSEQYFGPGTRLTVT.

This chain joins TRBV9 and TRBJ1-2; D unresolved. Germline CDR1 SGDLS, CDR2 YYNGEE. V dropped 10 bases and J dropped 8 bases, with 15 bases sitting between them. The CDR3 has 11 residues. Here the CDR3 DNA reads TGTGCCTCGGAAGATTTCACGGGCTACACCTTC. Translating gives CASEDFTGYTF.

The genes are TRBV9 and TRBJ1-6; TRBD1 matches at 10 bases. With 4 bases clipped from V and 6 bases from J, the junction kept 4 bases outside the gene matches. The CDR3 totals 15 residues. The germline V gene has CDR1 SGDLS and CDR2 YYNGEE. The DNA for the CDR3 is TGTGCCAGCAGCATCGGGACAGGGGCTAATTCACCCCTCCACTTT. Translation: CASSIGTGANSPLHF.

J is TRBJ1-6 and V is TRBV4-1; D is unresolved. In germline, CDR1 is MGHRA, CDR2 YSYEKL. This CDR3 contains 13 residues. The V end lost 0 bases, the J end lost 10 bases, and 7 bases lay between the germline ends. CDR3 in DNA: TGCGCCAGCAGCCAAGATGGGCACTCACCCCTCCACTTT. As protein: CASSQDGHSPLHF.

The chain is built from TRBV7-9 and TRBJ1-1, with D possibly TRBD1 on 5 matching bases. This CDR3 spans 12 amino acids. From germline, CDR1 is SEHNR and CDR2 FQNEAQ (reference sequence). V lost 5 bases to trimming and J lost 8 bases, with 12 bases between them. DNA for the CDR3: TGTGCCAGCAGCCTCAGGGTCTCAGAAGCTTTCTTT. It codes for CASSLRVSEAFF.

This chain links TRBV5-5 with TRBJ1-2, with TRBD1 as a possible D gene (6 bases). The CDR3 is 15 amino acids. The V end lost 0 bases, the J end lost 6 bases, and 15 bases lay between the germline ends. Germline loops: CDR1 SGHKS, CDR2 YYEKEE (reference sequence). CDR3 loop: CASSLGSGRGDGYTF. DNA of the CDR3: TGTGCCAGCAGCTTGGGGTCGGGCAGGGGAGATGGCTACACCTTC.

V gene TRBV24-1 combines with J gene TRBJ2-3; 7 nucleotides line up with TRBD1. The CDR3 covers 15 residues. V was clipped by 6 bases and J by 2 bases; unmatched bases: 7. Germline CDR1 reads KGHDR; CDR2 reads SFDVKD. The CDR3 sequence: CATSWGRGITDTQYF. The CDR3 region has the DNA TGTGCCACCAGTTGGGGCAGGGGGATCACAGATACGCAGTATTTT.

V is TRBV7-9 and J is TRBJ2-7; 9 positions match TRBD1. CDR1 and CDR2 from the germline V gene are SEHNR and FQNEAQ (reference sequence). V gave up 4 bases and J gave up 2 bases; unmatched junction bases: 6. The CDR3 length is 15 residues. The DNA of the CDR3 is TGTGCCAGCAGCTCCCGGGACAGGGAGACCTACGAGCAGTACTTC. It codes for CASSSRDRETYEQYF. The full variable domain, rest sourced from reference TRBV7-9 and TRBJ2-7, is DTGVSQNPRHKITKRGQNVTFRCDPISEHNRLYWYRQTLGQGPEFLTYFQNEAQLEKSRLLSDRFSAERPKGSFSTLEIQRTEQGDSAMYLCASSSRDRETYEQYFGPGTRLTVT.